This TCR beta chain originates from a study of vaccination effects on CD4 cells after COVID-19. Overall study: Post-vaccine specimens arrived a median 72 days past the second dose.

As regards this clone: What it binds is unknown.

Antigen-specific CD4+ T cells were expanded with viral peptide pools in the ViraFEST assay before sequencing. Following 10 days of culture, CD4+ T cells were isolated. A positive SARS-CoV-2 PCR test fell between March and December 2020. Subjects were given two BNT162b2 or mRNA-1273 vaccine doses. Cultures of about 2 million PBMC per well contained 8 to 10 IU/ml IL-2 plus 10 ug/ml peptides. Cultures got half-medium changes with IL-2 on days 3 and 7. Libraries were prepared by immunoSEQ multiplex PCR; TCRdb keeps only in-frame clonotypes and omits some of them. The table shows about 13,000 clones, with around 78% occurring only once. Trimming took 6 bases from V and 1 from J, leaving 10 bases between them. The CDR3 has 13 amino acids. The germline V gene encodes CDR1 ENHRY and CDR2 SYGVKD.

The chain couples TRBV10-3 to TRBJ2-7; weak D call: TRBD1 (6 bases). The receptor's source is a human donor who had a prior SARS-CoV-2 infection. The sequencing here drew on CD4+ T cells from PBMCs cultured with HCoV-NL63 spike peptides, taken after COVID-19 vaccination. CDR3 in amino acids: CAISDQGSYEQYF. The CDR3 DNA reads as TGTGCCATCAGCGACCAGGGGTCCTACGAGCAGTACTTC.